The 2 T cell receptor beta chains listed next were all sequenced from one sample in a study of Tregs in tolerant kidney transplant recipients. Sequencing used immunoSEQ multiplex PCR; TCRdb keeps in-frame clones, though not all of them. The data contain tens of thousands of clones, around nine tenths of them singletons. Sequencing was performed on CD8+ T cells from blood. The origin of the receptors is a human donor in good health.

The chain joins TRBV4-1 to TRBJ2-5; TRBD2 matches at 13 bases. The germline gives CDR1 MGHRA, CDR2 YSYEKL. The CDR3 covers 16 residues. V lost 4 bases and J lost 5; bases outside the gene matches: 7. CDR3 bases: TGCGCCAGCAGCCCTATCGGGACTAGCGGGATCGAGACCCAGTACTTC. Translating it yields CASSPIGTSGIETQYF.

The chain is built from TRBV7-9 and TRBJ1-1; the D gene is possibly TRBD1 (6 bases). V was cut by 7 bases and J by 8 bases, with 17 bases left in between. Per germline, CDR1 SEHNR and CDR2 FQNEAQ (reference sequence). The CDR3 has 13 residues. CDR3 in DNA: TGTGCCAGCACCCCCCGGGGGGCCACCGAAGCTTTCTTT. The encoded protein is CASTPRGATEAFF.